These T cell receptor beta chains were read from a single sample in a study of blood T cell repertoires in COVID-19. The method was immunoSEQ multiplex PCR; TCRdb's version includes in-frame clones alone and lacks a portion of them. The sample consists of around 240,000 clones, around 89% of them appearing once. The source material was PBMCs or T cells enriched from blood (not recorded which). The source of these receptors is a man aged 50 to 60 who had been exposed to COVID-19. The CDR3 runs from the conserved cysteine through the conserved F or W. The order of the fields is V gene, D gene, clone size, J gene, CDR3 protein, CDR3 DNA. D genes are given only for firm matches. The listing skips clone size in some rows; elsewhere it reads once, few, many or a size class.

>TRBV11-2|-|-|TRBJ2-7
CASSLGPPSAAYEQYF
TGTGCCAGCAGCTTAGGGCCCCCCTCGGCGGCCTACGAGCAGTACTTC
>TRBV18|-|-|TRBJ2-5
CASSPPAVEETQYF
TGTGCCAGCTCACCGCCAGCGGTGGAGGAGACCCAGTACTTC
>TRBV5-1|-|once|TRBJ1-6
CASSRGRLSYNSPLHF
TGCGCCAGCAGCCGCGGTAGGCTCTCCTATAATTCACCCCTCCACTTT
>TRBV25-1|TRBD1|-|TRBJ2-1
CASSELRDSYNEQFF
TGTGCCAGCAGTGAATTGAGGGACAGTTACAATGAGCAGTTCTTC
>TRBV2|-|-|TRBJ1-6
CASSEFRNSPLHF
TGTGCCAGCAGTGAGTTCCGTAATTCACCCCTCCACTTT
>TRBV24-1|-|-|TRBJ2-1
CATSVNRAESYNEQFF
TGTGCCACCAGTGTTAACAGGGCCGAATCCTACAATGAGCAGTTCTTC
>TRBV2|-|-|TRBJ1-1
CASSIGARSVPTEAFF
TGTGCCAGCAGTATAGGGGCACGATCAGTACCCACTGAAGCTTTCTTT
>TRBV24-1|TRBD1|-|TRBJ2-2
CATSDLTGGETGELFF
TGTGCCACCAGTGATTTGACAGGGGGCGAGACCGGGGAGCTGTTTTTT
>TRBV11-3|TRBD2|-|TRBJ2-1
CASSLVLAASDEQFF
TGTGCCAGCAGCTTAGTACTAGCGGCCAGCGATGAGCAGTTCTTC
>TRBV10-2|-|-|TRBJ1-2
CASSGEGGIYGYTF
TGCGCCAGCAGTGGAGAGGGGGGGATCTATGGCTACACCTTC
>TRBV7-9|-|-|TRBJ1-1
CASSQVVLEAFF
TGTGCCAGCAGCCAAGTAGTCTTAGAAGCTTTCTTT
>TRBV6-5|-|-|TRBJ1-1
CASSYRRGSVAEAFF
TGTGCCAGCAGTTACAGGAGGGGATCGGTCGCTGAAGCTTTCTTT
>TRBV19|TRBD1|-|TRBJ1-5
CASGRTGSTGQPQHF
TGTGCCAGTGGTCGGACAGGGAGTACGGGACAGCCCCAGCATTTT
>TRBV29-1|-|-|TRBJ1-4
CSARGQLNEKLFF
TGCAGCGCTCGAGGACAGCTTAATGAAAAACTGTTTTTT
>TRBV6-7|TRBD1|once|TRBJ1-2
CASSYWQGARGYTF
TGTGCCAGCAGTTACTGGCAGGGGGCGCGGGGCTACACCTTC
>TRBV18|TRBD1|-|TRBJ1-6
CASSPRPGTGDSSPLHF
TGTGCCAGCTCGCCCCGTCCCGGGACAGGGGATAGTTCACCCCTCCACTTT
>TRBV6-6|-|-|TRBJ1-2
CASSSPGGGYTF
TGTGCCAGCAGTTCCCCAGGTGGCGGCTACACCTTC
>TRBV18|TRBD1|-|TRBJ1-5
CASSPATGLDQPQHF
TGTGCCAGCTCACCAGCGACAGGGCTGGATCAGCCCCAGCATTTT
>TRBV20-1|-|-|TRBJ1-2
CSASVGQGYTF
TGCAGTGCCTCGGTGGGGCAAGGCTACACCTTC
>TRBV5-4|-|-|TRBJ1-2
CASSPRRTGMGYTF
TGTGCCAGCAGCCCCAGAAGAACAGGGATGGGCTACACCTTC
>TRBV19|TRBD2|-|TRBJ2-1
CASSVSGSSYNEQFF
TGTGCCAGTAGTGTCAGCGGGAGCTCCTACAATGAGCAGTTCTTC
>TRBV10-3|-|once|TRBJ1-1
CATGGRKNTEAFF
TGTGCCACCGGGGGGCGGAAGAACACTGAAGCTTTCTTT
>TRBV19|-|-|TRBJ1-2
CASSPGLFRVDYGYTF
TGTGCCAGTAGTCCTGGACTATTCAGGGTGGACTATGGCTACACCTTC
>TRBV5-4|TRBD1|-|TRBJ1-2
CASSSGTGLFSGYTF
TGTGCCAGCAGCTCCGGGACAGGGCTGTTTAGTGGCTACACCTTC
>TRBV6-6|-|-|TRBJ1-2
CASSSGSESPGYTF
TGTGCCAGCAGTTCGGGTTCAGAGTCCCCCGGCTACACCTTC
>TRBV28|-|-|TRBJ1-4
CASSLSAGTRKLVLRF
TGTGCCAGCAGTTTATCGGCAGGAACCAGAAAATTAGTGCTGCGTTTT
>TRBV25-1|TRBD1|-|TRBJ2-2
CASSGGQGYTGELFF
TGTGCCAGCAGTGGCGGACAGGGCTACACCGGGGAGCTGTTTTTT
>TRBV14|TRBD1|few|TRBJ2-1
CASSLGQGFHEQFF
TGTGCCAGCAGCCTGGGACAGGGGTTTCATGAGCAGTTCTTC
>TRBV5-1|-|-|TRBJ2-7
CASSQDGTEQYF
TGCGCCAGCAGCCAGGATGGAACTGAGCAGTACTTC
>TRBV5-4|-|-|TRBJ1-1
CASSLYQDTEAFF
TGTGCCAGCAGCTTGTATCAGGACACTGAAGCTTTCTTT
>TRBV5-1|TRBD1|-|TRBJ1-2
CASSLGDRGVEGYTF
TGCGCCAGCAGCTTGGGGGACAGGGGAGTGGAGGGCTACACCTTC
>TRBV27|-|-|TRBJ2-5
CASSPLDSQETQYF
TGTGCCAGCAGTCCCCTGGACAGTCAAGAGACCCAGTACTTC
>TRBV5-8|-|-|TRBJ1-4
CASSPWSRATNEKLFF
TGTGCCAGCAGCCCGTGGTCCAGGGCAACTAATGAAAAACTGTTTTTT
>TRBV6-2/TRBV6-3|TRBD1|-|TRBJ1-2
CASSYSPVVGQRYGYTF
TGTGCCAGCAGTTACTCGCCCGTAGTGGGACAGCGGTATGGCTACACCTTC
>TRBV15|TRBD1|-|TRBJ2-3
CATSRSLSDRYGEDTQYF
TGTGCCACCAGCAGATCTCTCTCGGACAGGTATGGGGAAGATACGCAGTATTTT
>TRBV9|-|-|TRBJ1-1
CASSVSAMNTEAFF
TGTGCCAGCAGCGTGAGCGCGATGAACACTGAAGCTTTCTTT
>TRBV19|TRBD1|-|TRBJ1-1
CASSIGQGYTEAFF
TGTGCCAGTAGTATAGGACAGGGGTATACTGAAGCTTTCTTT
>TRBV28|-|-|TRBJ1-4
CASSSPGFNEKLFF
TGTGCCAGCAGTTCCCCGGGATTTAATGAAAAACTGTTTTTT
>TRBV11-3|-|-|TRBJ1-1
CASSLSGLNTEAFF
TGTGCCAGCAGCTTATCAGGGTTGAACACTGAAGCTTTCTTT
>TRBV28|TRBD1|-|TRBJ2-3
CASSTRAGGTDTQYF
TGTGCCAGCAGCACGAGAGCAGGGGGAACAGATACGCAGTATTTT
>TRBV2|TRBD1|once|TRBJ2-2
CAGGTGVTGELFF
TGTGCCGGCGGGACAGGGGTTACCGGGGAGCTGTTTTTT
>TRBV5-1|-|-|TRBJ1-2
CASSLGLNRHGYTF
TGCGCCAGCAGCTTGGGACTCAACCGCCATGGCTACACCTTC
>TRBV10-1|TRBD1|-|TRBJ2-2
CASVGDRGHRELFF
TGCGCCAGCGTTGGGGACAGGGGCCACCGGGAGCTGTTTTTT
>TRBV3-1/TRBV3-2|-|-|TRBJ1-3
CASSQRQIGYFFGNTIYF
TGTGCCAGCAGCCAAAGACAGATCGGGTATTTCTTTGGAAACACCATATATTTT
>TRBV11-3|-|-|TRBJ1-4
CASSLSPGLATNEKLFF
TGTGCCAGCAGCTTATCCCCTGGGCTTGCAACTAATGAAAAACTGTTTTTT
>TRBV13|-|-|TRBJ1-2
CASSDSGRVEGYGYTF
TGTGCCAGCAGCGATAGCGGCAGGGTTGAGGGCTATGGCTACACCTTC
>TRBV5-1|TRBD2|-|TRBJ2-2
CASSLGLAGGDTGELFF
TGCGCCAGCAGCTTGGGCCTAGCGGGGGGAGACACCGGGGAGCTGTTTTTT
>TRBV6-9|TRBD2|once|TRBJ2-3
CASSSTSGRDTQYF
TGTGCCAGCAGTTCGACTAGCGGGAGGGATACGCAGTATTTT
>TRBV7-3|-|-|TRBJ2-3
CASSKGNGDTQYF
TGTGCCAGCAGCAAGGGGAATGGGGATACGCAGTATTTT
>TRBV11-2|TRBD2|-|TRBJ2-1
CASSSLAGGRLGEQFF
TGTGCCAGCAGCTCATTAGCGGGGGGTAGGTTGGGTGAGCAGTTCTTC
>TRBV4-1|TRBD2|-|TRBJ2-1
CASSPSGGVYNEQFF
TGCGCCAGCAGTCCTAGCGGGGGGGTATACAATGAGCAGTTCTTC
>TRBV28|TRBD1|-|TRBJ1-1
CASSLTGGTEAFF
TGTGCCAGCAGTTTGACAGGGGGCACTGAAGCTTTCTTT